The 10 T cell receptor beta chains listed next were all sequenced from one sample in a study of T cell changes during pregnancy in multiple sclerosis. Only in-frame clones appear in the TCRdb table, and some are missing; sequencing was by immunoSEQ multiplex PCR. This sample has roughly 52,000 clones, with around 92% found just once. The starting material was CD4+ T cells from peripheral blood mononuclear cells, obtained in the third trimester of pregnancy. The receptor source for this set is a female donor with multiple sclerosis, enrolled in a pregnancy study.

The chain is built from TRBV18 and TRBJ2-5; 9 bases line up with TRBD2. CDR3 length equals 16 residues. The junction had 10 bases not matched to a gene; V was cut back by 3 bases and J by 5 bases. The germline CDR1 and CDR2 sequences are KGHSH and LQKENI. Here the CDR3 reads CASSPVQLAGSETQYF. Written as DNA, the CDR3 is TGTGCCAGCTCACCGGTTCAGCTAGCGGGGTCGGAGACCCAGTACTTC.

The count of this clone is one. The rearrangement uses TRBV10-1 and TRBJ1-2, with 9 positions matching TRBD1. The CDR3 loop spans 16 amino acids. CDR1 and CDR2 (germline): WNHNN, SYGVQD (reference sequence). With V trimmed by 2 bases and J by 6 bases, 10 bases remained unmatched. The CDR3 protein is CASSEDRGTTIDGYTF. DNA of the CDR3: TGCGCCAGCAGTGAGGACAGGGGGACAACTATTGATGGCTACACCTTC.

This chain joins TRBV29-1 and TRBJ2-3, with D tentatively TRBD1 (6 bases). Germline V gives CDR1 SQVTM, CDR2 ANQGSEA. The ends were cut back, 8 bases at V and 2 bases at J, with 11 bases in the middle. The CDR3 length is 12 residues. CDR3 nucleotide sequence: TGCAGCACCAGGACAGCCACAGATACGCAGTATTTT. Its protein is CSTRTATDTQYF.

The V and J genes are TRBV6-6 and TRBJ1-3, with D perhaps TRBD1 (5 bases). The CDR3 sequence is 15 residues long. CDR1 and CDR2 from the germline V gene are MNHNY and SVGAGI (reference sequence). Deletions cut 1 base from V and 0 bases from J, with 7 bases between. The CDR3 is CASSYFQGSGNTIYF. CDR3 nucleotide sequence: TGTGCCAGCAGTTACTTCCAGGGCTCTGGAAACACCATATATTTT.

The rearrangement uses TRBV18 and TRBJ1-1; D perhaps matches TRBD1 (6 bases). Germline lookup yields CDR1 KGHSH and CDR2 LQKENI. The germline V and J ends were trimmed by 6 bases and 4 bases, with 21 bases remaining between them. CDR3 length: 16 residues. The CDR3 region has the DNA TGTGCCAGCTCCTCAGGGGTGGGGCGCGTCGGCACTGAAGCTTTCTTT. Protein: CASSSGVGRVGTEAFF.

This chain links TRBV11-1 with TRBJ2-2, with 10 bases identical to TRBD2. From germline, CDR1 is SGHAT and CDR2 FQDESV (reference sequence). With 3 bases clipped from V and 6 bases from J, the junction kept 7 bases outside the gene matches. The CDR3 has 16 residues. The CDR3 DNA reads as TGTGCCAGCAGCTTCTCTAGCGGGAGAACCCCCGGGGAGCTGTTTTTT. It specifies CASSFSSGRTPGELFF.

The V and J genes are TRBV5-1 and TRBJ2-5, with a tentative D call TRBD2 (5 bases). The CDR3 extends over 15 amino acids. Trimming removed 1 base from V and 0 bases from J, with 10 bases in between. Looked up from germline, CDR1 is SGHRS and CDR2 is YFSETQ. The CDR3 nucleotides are TGCGCCAGCAGCTTGCCGGGATCCTACCAAGAGACCCAGTACTTC. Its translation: CASSLPGSYQETQYF.

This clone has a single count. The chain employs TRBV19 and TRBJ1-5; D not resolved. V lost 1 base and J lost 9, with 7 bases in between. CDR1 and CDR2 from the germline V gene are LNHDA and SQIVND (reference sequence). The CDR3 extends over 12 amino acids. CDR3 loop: CASSIGHGPQHF. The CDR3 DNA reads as TGTGCCAGTAGTATAGGGCATGGGCCCCAGCATTTT.

CDR3 region: CASSPTGGEPQHF. For the CDR3, the DNA is TGTGCCAGTAGTCCGACAGGGGGAGAGCCCCAGCATTTT. The chain joins TRBV19 to TRBJ1-5; 9 bases align to TRBD1. Germline V gives CDR1 LNHDA, CDR2 SQIVND (reference sequence). V lost 5 bases to trimming and J lost 8 bases; unmatched junction nucleotides: 4. The CDR3 runs to 13 residues.

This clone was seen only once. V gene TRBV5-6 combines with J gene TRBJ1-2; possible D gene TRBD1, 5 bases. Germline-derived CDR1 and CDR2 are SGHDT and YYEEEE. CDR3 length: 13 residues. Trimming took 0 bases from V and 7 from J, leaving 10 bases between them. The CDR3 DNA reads TGTGCCAGCAGCTTGGACAGGTATGGTGGCTACACCTTC. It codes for CASSLDRYGGYTF.